One and the same sample provided the 17 T cell receptor beta chains below, sequenced in a study of blood T cells in healthy people across ages. The second PCR ran roughly 6 to 11 cycles with a sample-barcoded 5' primer and J-beta primers. TCRdb recomputed calls from the 5' RACE reads with MiXCR, one row per CDR3 protein. The sample holds approximately 670,000 distinct CDR3 sequences, around 41% seen once. Sample: blood. These receptors originate from a man older than 75 in good health.

The V and J genes are TRBV12-3 or TRBV12-4 and TRBJ1-1; TRBD1 matches at 12 bases. This CDR3 has 16 residues. Unmatched junction bases numbered 6, after V lost 3 bases and J lost 4 bases. The CDR3 nucleotides are TGTGCCAGCAGTTTGGGACAGGGGGCGACGGGCACTGAAGCTTTCTTT. Amino acid sequence: CASSLGQGATGTEAFF.

This clonotype was counted once. The rearrangement joins TRBV7-2 to TRBJ1-2, with 8 nucleotides matching TRBD1. Germline CDR1 reads SGHTA; CDR2 reads FQGNSA. Trimming at V came to 4 bases and at J to 4 bases, leaving 5 bases not matched to a gene. The CDR3 spans 14 residues. CDR3 bases: TGTGCCAGCAGCTCGACAGGGGCGGGCTATGGCTACACCTTC. Protein sequence: CASSSTGAGYGYTF.

Only a few counts were recorded for this clonotype. The chain recombines TRBV4-2 with TRBJ1-4, with 7 positions matching TRBD1. Germline CDR1 reads LGHNA; CDR2 reads YNFKEQ. The length of the CDR3 is 16 residues. The V and J ends lost 0 bases and 5 bases, in that order; junction bases with no gene match: 6. The CDR3 is CASSQESGQINEKLFF. The CDR3 DNA reads TGTGCCAGCAGCCAAGAATCGGGACAGATCAATGAAAAACTGTTTTTT.

This clonotype appeared a few times. V gene TRBV25-1 combines with J gene TRBJ2-3; perhaps TRBD2 as D (6 bases). CDR1 is MGHDK, CDR2 SYGVNS, per germline. V lost 1 base to trimming and J lost 1 base, with 9 bases between them. There are 15 residues in the CDR3. CDR3 sequence reads: CASSELGGGTDTQYF. CDR3 DNA sequence: TGTGCCAGCAGTGAATTGGGAGGCGGCACAGATACGCAGTATTTT.

This chain links TRBV4-3 with TRBJ2-1; D is tentatively TRBD1 or TRBD2 (5 bases each). CDR1 and CDR2 from the germline V gene are LGHNA and YSLEER. The CDR3 is 17 amino acids. V was shortened by 3 bases and J by 4 bases, with 19 bases between the two germline ends. For the CDR3, the DNA is TGCGCCAGCAGCCAGGCCGCCCAGGGACCTCCGTACAATGAGCAGTTCTTC. Residues: CASSQAAQGPPYNEQFF.

This sequence joins TRBV20-1 and TRBJ1-1; perhaps TRBD1 as D (5 bases). The germline V gene has CDR1 DFQATT and CDR2 SNEGSKA (reference sequence). V was pared by 5 bases and J by 2 bases, with 9 bases between. This CDR3 has 12 amino acids. The CDR3 coding sequence is TGCAGTGCTCAAAGGGGAAACACTGAAGCTTTCTTT. It yields the protein CSAQRGNTEAFF.

This clonotype was recorded a few times. The genes are TRBV7-9 and TRBJ2-5; no clear D. The CDR3 is made up of 12 amino acids. CDR1 SEHNR and CDR2 FQNEAQ come from the germline V gene (reference sequence). V lost 6 bases to trimming and J lost 2 bases, with 7 bases between them. The CDR3 protein is CASSGQQETQYF. CDR3 in DNA: TGTGCCAGCAGTGGGCAGCAAGAGACCCAGTACTTC.

This clonotype appeared a few times. The chain links TRBV7-9 to TRBJ2-1; D assignment may be TRBD1 or TRBD2 (6 bases each). The V end was cut by 7 bases, the J end by 4 bases, with 20 bases between. CDR1 and CDR2 from the germline V gene are SEHNR and FQNEAQ (reference sequence). The CDR3 is made up of 16 amino acids. The CDR3 nucleotides are TGTGCCAGCACCTCGACGACGGGGGCGGGGTACAATGAGCAGTTCTTC. Encoded protein: CASTSTTGAGYNEQFF.

The V call is TRBV20-1, the J call TRBJ2-5; TRBD1 matches 7 bases. The junction had 13 bases not matched to a gene; V was cut back by 3 bases and J by 3 bases. The CDR3 spans 16 residues. Germline values: CDR1 DFQATT, CDR2 SNEGSKA (reference sequence). The CDR3 DNA reads TGCAGTGCTAGTTGGTACAGGGGCCTTTCGAAAGAGACCCAGTACTTC. Protein sequence: CSASWYRGLSKETQYF.

In this sample, this clonotype turned up a few times. The V call is TRBV3-1, the J call TRBJ2-3, with a tentative D call TRBD1 (5 bases). This CDR3 spans 15 amino acids. CDR1 is LGHDT and CDR2 is YNNKEL in the germline V gene (reference sequence). The V end lost 4 bases, the J end lost 0 bases, and 11 bases lay between the germline ends. Here the CDR3 reads CASSPLGASTDTQYF. The CDR3 region has the DNA TGTGCCAGCAGCCCCTTAGGGGCTAGCACAGATACGCAGTATTTT.

The gene calls are TRBV20-1 and TRBJ1-6; TRBD1 might be the D (5 bases). The germline CDR1 and CDR2 sequences are DFQATT and SNEGSKA (reference sequence). The CDR3 length is 15 residues. V was clipped by 0 bases and J by 6 bases, with 12 bases between them. The CDR3 is CSARDTGVSNSPLHF. The CDR3 nucleotides are TGCAGTGCTAGAGATACGGGGGTTAGTAATTCACCCCTCCACTTT.

This clonotype was detected a few times. The CDR3 loop is CSASQGGRNNEQFF. CDR3 in DNA: TGCAGTGCTTCCCAGGGAGGGCGGAACAATGAGCAGTTCTTC. The chain recombines TRBV20-1 with TRBJ2-1; 7 positions agree with TRBD2. The J segment lost 5 bases and the V segment lost 5 bases, leaving 9 bases of the junction unmatched. The CDR3 extends over 14 amino acids. Germline V gene lookup returns CDR1 DFQATT and CDR2 SNEGSKA (reference sequence).

The rearrangement joins TRBV7-2 to TRBJ2-7; D possibly corresponds to TRBD1 (5 bases). The J call may be in error: the DNA end matches TRBJ2-5 better. Germline CDR1 SGHTA, CDR2 FQGNSA. The CDR3 covers 15 residues. CDR3 sequence reads: CASGENTRVAETQYF. The DNA for the CDR3 is TGTGCCAGCGGCGAAAATACCAGGGTCGCAGAGACCCAGTACTTC.

V gene TRBV9 combines with J gene TRBJ2-4, with TRBD2 matching 9 bases. V gave up 5 bases and J gave up 9 bases; unmatched junction bases: 12. The CDR3 consists of 15 residues. CDR1 and CDR2 from the germline V gene are SGDLS and YYNGEE. CDR3 sequence: CASSRSGGTAGIQYF. In DNA, the CDR3 is TGTGCCAGCAGTCGTAGCGGGGGAACAGCGGGCATTCAGTACTTC.

CDR3 DNA sequence: TGTGCCAGCAGTTACTCGATGGGGAGGACTAGCGGGATATCTAGCACAGATACGCAGTATTTT. Amino acids: CASSYSMGRTSGISSTDTQYF. The chain is built from TRBV6-5 and TRBJ2-3, with TRBD2 matching 12 bases. Per germline, CDR1 MNHEY and CDR2 SVGAGI. V was clipped by 0 bases and J by 0 bases; unmatched bases: 13. The CDR3 is 21 residues long.

This chain links TRBV28 with TRBJ2-2; D possibly uses TRBD1 or TRBD2 (5 bases each). This CDR3 spans 17 amino acids. V was shortened by 2 bases and J by 4 bases, with 17 bases between the two germline ends. Germline loops: CDR1 MDHEN, CDR2 SYDVKM. CDR3 in amino acids: CASSLPLFGASTGELFF. The CDR3 DNA follows: TGTGCCAGCAGTTTACCCCTTTTCGGGGCTAGCACCGGGGAGCTGTTTTTT.

This clonotype was observed once. The chain couples TRBV20-1 to TRBJ1-4; 9 nucleotides match TRBD1. CDR1 is DFQATT, CDR2 SNEGSKA, per germline (reference sequence). The CDR3 spans 17 residues. The V segment lost 3 bases and the J segment 6 bases; nucleotides outside the gene matches: 14. CDR3 sequence reads: CSARDWGQGFFDEKLFF. The CDR3 nucleotides read TGCAGTGCTAGGGATTGGGGACAGGGCTTTTTCGATGAAAAACTGTTTTTT.